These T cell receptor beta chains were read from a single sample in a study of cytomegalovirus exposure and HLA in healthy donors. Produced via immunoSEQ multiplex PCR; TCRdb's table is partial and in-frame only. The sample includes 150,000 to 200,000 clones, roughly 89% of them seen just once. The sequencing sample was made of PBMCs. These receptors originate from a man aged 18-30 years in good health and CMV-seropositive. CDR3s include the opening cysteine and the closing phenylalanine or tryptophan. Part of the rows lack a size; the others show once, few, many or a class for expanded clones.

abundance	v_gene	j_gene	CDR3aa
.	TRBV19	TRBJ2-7	CASSALGTGGAEQYF
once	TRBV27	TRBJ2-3	CASRIGPGTDTQYF
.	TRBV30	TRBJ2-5	CAWSPGTSDQETQYF
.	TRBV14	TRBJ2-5	CASSRRTGEETQYF
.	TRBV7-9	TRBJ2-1	CASSPASRNEQFF
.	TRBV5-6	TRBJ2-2	CASNWGGGGGELFF
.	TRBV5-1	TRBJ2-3	CASSSGLAGTDTQYF
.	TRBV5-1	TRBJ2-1	CASSLLANSYNEQFF
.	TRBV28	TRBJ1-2	CASSWKMWGRPSF
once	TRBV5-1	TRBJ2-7	CASSPGLAGLYEQYF
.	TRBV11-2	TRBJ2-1	CASSLDLVSYNEQFF
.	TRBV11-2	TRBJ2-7	CASSSPAGLAEQYF
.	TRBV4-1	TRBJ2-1	CASSLGLNNEQFF
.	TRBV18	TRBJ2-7	CASSPRDTGGYEQYF
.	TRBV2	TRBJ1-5	CASSYQGSNQPQHF
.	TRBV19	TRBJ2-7	CASSMIAGDSYEQYF
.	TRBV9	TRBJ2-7	CASSVGIGGYYEQYF
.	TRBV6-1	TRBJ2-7	CASVENTYEQYF
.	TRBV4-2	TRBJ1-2	CASSQGGQGTRGYTF
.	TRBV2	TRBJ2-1	CASRVLSGSQGSYNEQFF
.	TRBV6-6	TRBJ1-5	CASSYSPENQPQHF
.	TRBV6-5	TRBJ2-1	CASTDRLSYNEQFF
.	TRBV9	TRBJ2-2	CASSESGRDTGELFF
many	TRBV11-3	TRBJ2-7	CASSEGQGAYEQYF
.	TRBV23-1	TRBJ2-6	CASSHTLRTLSSGANVLTF
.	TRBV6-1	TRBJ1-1	CATLRGLYTEAFF
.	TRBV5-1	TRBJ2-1	CASSFQGSSYNEQFF
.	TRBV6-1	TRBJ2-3	CASSEGAGGSTDTQYF
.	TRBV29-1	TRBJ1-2	CSVADSYYGYTF
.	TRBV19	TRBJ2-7	CASSMGQVYEQYF
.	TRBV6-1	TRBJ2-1	CATDRLAVNEQFF
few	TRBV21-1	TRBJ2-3	CASSARRTGASTDTQYF
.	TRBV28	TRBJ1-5	CASSRGWYSNQPQHF
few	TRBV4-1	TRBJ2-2	CASSQLDMGWAGELFF
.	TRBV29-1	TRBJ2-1	CSACLEWDNEQFF
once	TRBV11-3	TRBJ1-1	CASSLNGGTGEFGMNTEAFF
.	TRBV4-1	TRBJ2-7	CASSQPRDSSYEQYF
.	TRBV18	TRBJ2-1	CASSPGTGTSGNEQFF
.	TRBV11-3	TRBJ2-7	CASSLDRYGQVVPYEQYF
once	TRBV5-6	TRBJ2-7	CASSSYSYEQYF
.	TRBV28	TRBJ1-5	CASSQTGGSNQPQHF
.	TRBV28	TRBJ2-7	CASSSGQRYEQYF
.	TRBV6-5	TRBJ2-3	CASRRAGGTDTQYF
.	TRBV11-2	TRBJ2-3	CASRVSGSGDTQYF
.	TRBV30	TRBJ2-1	CAWCTTRTSGLNNEQFF
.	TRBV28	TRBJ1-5	CASQGGDQPQHF